This T cell receptor beta chain stems from a study of cytomegalovirus exposure and HLA in healthy donors. Study details: In a previous analysis, 110 million or so unique TCR beta sequences were found from roughly 200 million T cells.

Overall study findings and caveats: The study carried out a later analysis of TCR beta sequences. It associated about 15,000 of them with specific HLA alleles at a false discovery rate of 0.05. Many donors shared some public TCRs, even though most TCR sequences were rare.

Germline V gene lookup returns CDR1 MGHRA and CDR2 YSYEKL. The V segment lost 4 bases and the J segment 7 bases; nucleotides outside the gene matches: 9. The CDR3 covers 15 residues. This clone was counted a single time. Its matching antigen is unknown. Primers: 60 Vbeta forward and 13 Jbeta reverse. Profiling relied on immunoSEQ multiplex PCR, and the TCRdb table lists in-frame clones only, not all of them. The sample has fewer than 80,000 clones; about 74% are singletons. This chain joins TRBV4-1 and TRBJ2-1; 8 bases are a match to TRBD2. This clonotype was sampled from an older woman in good health and CMV-seropositive. Sample: PBMCs. The CDR3 loop is CASSPTSAGSNEQFF. The CDR3 nucleotides read TGCGCCAGCAGCCCGACTAGCGCTGGGTCAAATGAGCAGTTCTTC.